This T cell receptor beta chain is from a study of blood T cell repertoires in COVID-19. Turning to the study itself: T cells, B-cell-depleted T cells, or PBMCs provided the cDNA or gDNA that served as material.

This CDR3 contains 14 residues. Germline assignment: CDR1 SGHRS and CDR2 YFSETQ. The V and J ends lost 4 bases and 5 bases respectively, with 13 bases between them. Original data processing: It was from reference gene primer amplification that nucleated cell counts were estimated. TCRdb keeps only in-frame clones here, not all; method: immunoSEQ multiplex PCR. V and J calls and clone size are those listed in that table; D and trimming were worked out from the DNA. The sample includes fewer than 120,000 clones, more than 75% of them seen just once. Sequenced: peripheral blood. This sequence was found in a woman between 45 and 65 years old with acute or convalescent COVID-19. The rearrangement joins TRBV5-1 to TRBJ2-4, with a possible D match to TRBD1 (6 bases). The CDR3 sequence is CASSLHRDENIQYF. In DNA, the CDR3 is TGCGCCAGCAGCCTCCACAGGGACGAAAACATTCAGTACTTC. Filled out from reference TRBV5-1 and TRBJ2-4, the complete variable domain reads KAGVTQTPRYLIKTRGQQVTLSCSPISGHRSVSWYQQTPGQGLQFLFEYFSETQRNKGNFPGRFSGRQFSNSRSEMNVSTLELGDSALYLCASSLHRDENIQYFGAGTRLSVL.